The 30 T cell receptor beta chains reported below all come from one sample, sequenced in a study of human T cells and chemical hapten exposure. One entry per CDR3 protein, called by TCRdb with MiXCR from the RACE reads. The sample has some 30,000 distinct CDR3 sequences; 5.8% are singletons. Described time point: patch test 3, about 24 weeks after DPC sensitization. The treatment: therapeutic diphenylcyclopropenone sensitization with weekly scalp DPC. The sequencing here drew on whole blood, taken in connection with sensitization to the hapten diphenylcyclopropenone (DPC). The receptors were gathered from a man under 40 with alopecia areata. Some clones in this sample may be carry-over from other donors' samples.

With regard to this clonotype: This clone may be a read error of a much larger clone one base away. The CDR3 spells CASSYSMAGVSNEQYF. CDR3 nucleotides: TGTGCCAGCAGTTACTCCATGGCAGGGGTCTCCAACGAGCAGTACTTC. The rearrangement uses TRBV6-5 and TRBJ2-7, with a weak D call TRBD1 (6 bases). This CDR3 is built from 16 residues. CDR1 and CDR2 from the germline V gene are MNHEY and SVGAGI.

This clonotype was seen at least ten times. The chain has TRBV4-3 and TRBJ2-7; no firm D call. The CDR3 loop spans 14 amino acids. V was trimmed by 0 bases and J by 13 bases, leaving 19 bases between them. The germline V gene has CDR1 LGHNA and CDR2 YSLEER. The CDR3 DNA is TGCGCCAGCAGCCAAGAGGCCTCGAGGACCTCCCTCTACTTC. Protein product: CASSQEASRTSLYF.

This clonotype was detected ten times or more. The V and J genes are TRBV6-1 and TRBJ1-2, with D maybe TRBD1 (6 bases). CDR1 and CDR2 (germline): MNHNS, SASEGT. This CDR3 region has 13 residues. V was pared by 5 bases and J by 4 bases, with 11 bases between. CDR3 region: CASSPDSSYGYTF. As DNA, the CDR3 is TGTGCCAGCAGTCCGGACAGTTCCTATGGCTACACCTTC.

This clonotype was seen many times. This CDR3 reads CASSYSISTGVDQPQHF. The DNA for the CDR3 is TGTGCCAGCAGTTACTCGATCAGTACAGGAGTCGATCAGCCCCAGCATTTT. The rearrangement uses TRBV6-2 or TRBV6-3 and TRBJ1-5; possibly TRBD1 for D (5 bases). Germline V gives CDR1 MNHEY, CDR2 SVGEGT. The CDR3 covers 17 residues. Trimming took 0 bases from V and 5 from J, leaving 17 bases between them.

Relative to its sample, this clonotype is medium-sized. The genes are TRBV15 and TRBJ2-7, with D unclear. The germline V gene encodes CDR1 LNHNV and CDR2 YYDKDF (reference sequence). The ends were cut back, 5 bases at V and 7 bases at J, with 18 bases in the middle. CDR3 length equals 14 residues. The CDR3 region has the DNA TGTGCCACCAGCGGGTACCCTGACCGGAAGGAGCAGTACTTC. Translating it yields CATSGYPDRKEQYF.

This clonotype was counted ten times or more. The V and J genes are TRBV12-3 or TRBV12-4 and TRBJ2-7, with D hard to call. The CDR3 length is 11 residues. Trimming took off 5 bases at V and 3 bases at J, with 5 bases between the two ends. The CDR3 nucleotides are TGTGCCAGCAGTCCCTACTACGAGCAGTACTTC. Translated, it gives CASSPYYEQYF.

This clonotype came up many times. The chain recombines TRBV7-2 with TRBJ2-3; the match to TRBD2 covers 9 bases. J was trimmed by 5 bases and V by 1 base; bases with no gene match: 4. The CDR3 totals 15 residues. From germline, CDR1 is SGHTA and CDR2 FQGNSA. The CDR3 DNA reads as TGTGCCAGCAGCTTAGGTCTAGCGGGAATAGATACGCAGTATTTT. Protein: CASSLGLAGIDTQYF. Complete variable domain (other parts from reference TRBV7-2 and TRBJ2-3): GAGVSQSPSNKVTEKGKDVELRCDPISGHTALYWYRQSLGQGLEFLIYFQGNSAPDKSGLPSDRFSAERTGGSVSTLTIQRTQQEDSAVYLCASSLGLAGIDTQYFGPGTRLTVL.

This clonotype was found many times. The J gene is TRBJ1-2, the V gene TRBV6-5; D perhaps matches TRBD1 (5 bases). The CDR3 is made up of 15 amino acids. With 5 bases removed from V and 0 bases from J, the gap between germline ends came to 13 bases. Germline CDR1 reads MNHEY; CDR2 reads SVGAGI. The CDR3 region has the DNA TGTGCCAGCAGTGCGACAGTTCCCCCTAACTATGGCTACACCTTC. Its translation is CASSATVPPNYGYTF.

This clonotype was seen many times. The CDR3, as DNA: TGTGCCAGCACCACTGGAAACATTCAGTACTTC. Translated: CASTTGNIQYF. The chain uses TRBV12-3 or TRBV12-4 and TRBJ2-4; D gene unclear. V was shortened by 7 bases and J by 6 bases, with 7 bases between the two germline ends. The CDR3 runs 11 residues.

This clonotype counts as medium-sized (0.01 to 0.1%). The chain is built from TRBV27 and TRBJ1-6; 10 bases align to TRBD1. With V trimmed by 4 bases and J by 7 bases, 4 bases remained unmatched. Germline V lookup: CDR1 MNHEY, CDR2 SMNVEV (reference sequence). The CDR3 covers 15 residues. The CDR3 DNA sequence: TGTGCCAGCAGTTCGCCGGGACAGGGGAATTCACCCCTCCACTTT. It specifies CASSSPGQGNSPLHF.

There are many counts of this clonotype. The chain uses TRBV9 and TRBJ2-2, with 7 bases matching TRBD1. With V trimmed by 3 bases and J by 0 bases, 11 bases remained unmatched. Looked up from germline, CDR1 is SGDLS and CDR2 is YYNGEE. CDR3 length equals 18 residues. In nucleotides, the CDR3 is TGTGCCAGCAGCGCCCGTCCGGGACAGCCATCGAACACCGGGGAGCTGTTTTTT. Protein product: CASSARPGQPSNTGELFF.

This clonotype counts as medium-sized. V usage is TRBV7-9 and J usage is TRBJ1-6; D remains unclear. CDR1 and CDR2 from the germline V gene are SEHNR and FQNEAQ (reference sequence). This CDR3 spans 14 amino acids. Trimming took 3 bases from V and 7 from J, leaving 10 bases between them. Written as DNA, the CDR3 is TGTGCCAGCAGCTTTGGGAGGGAGAATTCACCCCTCCACTTT. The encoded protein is CASSFGRENSPLHF.

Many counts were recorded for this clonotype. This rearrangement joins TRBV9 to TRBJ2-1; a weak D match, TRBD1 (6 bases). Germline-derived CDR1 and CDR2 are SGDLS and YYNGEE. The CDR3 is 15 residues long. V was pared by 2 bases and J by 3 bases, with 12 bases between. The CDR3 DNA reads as TGTGCCAGCAGCGTCGGCGCGGACAGCTACAATGAGCAGTTCTTC. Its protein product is CASSVGADSYNEQFF.

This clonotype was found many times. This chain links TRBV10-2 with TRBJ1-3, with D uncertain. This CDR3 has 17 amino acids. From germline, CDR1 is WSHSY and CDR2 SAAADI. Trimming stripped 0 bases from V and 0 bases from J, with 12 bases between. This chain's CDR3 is CASSESTGETSGNTIYF. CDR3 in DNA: TGCGCCAGCAGTGAGTCGACGGGTGAAACCTCTGGAAACACCATATATTTT.

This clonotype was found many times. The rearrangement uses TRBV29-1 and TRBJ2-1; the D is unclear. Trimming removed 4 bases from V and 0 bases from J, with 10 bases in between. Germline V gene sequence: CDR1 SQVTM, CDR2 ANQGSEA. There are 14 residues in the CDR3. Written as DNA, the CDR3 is TGCAGCGTTGCGCCGCCGTCCTCCTACAATGAGCAGTTCTTC. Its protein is CSVAPPSSYNEQFF.

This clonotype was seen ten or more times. CDR3 coding DNA: TGTGCCAGCAGTGAAGATACAGGGGGCGCAACCGGGGAGCTGTTTTTT. Amino acids: CASSEDTGGATGELFF. The gene calls are TRBV25-1 and TRBJ2-2, with TRBD1 identical over 9 bases. In germline, CDR1 is MGHDK, CDR2 SYGVNS. V shed 2 bases, J shed 5 bases, and the junction held 6 bases outside the gene matches. The CDR3 is 16 residues long.

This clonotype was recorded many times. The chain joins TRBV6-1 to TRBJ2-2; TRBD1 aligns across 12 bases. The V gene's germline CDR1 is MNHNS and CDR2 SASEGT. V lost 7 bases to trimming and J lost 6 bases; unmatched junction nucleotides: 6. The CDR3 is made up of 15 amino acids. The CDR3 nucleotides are TGTGCCAGCAACTCGGGACAGGGGGCGGCCGGGGAGCTGTTTTTT. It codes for CASNSGQGAAGELFF.

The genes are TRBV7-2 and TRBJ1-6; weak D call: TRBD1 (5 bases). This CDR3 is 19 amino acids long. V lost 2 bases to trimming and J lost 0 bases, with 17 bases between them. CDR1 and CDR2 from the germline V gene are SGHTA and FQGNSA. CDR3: CASSLTAGSKGSYNSPLHF. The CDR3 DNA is TGTGCCAGCAGCTTAACGGCAGGGTCAAAAGGCTCCTATAATTCACCCCTCCACTTT.

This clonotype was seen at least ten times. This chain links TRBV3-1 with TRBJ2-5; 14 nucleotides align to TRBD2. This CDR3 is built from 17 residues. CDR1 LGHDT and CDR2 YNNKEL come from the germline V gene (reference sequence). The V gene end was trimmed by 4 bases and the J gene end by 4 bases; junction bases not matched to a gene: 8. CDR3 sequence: CASSLGLAGGSGETQYF. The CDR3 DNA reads TGTGCCAGCAGCCTTGGACTAGCGGGGGGCTCGGGAGAGACCCAGTACTTC.

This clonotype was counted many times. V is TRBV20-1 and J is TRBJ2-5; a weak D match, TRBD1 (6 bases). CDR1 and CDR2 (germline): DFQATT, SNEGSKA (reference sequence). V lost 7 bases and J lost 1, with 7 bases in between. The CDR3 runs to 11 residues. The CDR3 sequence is CSVQGQETQYF. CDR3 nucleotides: TGCAGTGTACAGGGCCAAGAGACCCAGTACTTC.

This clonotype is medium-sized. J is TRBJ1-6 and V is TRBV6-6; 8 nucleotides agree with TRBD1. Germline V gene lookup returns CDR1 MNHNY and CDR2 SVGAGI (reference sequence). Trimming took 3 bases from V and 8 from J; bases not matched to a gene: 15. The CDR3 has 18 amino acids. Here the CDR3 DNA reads TGTGCCAGCAGTTATCGAGACAGGGGCCACGTTCGCCATTCACCCCTCCACTTT. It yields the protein CASSYRDRGHVRHSPLHF.

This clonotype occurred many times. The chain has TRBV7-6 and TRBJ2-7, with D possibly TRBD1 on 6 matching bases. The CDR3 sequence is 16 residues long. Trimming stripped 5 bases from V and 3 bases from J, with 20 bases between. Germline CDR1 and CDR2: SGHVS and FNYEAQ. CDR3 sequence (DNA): TGTGCCAGCAGCGGGCCCGGGACATGGGGAGACTACGAGCAGTACTTC. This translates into CASSGPGTWGDYEQYF.

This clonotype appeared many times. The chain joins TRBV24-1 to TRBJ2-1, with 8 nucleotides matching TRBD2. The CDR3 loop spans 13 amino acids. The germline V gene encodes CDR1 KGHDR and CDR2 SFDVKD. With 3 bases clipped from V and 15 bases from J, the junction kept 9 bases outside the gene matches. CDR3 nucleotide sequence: TGTGCCACCAGTGATCCACCGGGACTAGAACTGTTCTTC. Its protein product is CATSDPPGLELFF.

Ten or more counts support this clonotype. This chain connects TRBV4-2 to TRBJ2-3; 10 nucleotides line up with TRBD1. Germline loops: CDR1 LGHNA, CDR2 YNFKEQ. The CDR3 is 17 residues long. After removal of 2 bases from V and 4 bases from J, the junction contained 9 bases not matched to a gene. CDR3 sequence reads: CASSQYVGQGEADTQYF. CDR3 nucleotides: TGTGCCAGCAGCCAATATGTAGGACAGGGGGAAGCAGATACGCAGTATTTT.

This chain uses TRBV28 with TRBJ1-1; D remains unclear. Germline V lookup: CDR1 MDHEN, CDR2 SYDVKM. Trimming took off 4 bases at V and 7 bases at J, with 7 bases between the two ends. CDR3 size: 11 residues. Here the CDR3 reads CASSSSIEAFF. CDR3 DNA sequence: TGTGCCAGCAGTTCTTCCATTGAAGCTTTCTTT.

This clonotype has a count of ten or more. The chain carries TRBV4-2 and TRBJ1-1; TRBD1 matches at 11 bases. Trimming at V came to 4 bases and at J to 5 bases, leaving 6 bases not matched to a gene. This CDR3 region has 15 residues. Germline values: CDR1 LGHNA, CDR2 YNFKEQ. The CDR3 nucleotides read TGTGCCAGCAGCCCGCGGACAGGGGGCTGGACTGAAGCTTTCTTT. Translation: CASSPRTGGWTEAFF.

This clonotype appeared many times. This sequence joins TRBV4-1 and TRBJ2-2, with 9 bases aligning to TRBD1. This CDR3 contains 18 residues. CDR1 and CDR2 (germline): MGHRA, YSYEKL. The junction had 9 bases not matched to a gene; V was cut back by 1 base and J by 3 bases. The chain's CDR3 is CASSQGPYRGRDTGELFF. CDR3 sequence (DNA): TGCGCCAGCAGCCAAGGCCCTTACAGGGGGCGAGACACCGGGGAGCTGTTTTTT.

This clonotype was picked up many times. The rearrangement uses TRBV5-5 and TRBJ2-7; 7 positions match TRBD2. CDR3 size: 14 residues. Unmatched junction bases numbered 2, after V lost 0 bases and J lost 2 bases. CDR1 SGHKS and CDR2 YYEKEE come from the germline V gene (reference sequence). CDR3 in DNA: TGTGCCAGCAGCTTGGGAGCGGGGACCTACGAGCAGTACTTC. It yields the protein CASSLGAGTYEQYF.

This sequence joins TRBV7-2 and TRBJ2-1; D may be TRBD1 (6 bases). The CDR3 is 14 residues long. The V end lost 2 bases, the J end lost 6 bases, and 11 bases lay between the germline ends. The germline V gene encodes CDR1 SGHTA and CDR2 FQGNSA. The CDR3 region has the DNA TGTGCCAGCAGCTTACAACAGGGTTCCAATGAGCAGTTCTTC. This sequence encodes CASSLQQGSNEQFF.

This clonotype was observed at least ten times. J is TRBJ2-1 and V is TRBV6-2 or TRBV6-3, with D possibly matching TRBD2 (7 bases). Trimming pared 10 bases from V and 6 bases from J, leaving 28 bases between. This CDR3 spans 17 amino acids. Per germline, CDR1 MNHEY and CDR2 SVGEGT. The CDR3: CATQRERGQARANEQFF. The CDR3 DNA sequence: TGTGCCACCCAGCGGGAACGGGGACAAGCGAGGGCCAATGAGCAGTTCTTC.